A single sample is the source of the 26 T cell receptor beta chains below, sequenced in a study of blood T cell repertoires in COVID-19. Some clones are missing from TCRdb's copy, which holds only in-frame ones; the method was immunoSEQ multiplex PCR. The repertoire has 150,000 to 200,000 clones, about 76% of them found once; the top ten carry over 5%. The sample consisted of peripheral blood. These receptors all come from a woman between 40 and 50 years old with COVID-19, enrolled during active disease.

The chain recombines TRBV24-1 with TRBJ2-1, with 11 bases matching TRBD1. The ends lost 7 bases at V and 9 bases at J; junction bases unmatched: 7. The CDR3 spans 14 residues. The germline gives CDR1 KGHDR, CDR2 SFDVKD. CDR3 sequence: CATRGQGASSEQFF. CDR3 nucleotide sequence: TGTGCCACCAGAGGACAGGGGGCTTCGAGTGAGCAGTTCTTC.

The J gene is TRBJ2-1, the V gene TRBV5-5; 15 nucleotides line up with TRBD2. With V trimmed by 4 bases and J by 3 bases, 8 bases remained unmatched. This CDR3 comprises 18 residues. The germline gives CDR1 SGHKS, CDR2 YYEKEE (reference sequence). The CDR3 nucleotides read TGTGCCAGCAGCGCGGGGACTAGCGGGGGGTTAAACTACAATGAGCAGTTCTTC. This gives the protein CASSAGTSGGLNYNEQFF.

This clone has at least ten counts. The CDR3 here is CASIVSDSYYGYTF. CDR3 nucleotides: TGTGCCAGCATCGTTTCGGACAGCTACTATGGCTACACCTTC. This chain joins TRBV7-9 and TRBJ1-2; the D gene is possibly TRBD1 (6 bases). The CDR3 runs to 14 residues. Deletions cut 7 bases from V and 3 bases from J, with 15 bases between. Germline values: CDR1 SEHNR, CDR2 FQNEAQ (reference sequence).

The genes are TRBV11-2 and TRBJ1-2; the match to TRBD1 covers 7 bases. With V trimmed by 4 bases and J by 0 bases, 5 bases remained unmatched. The CDR3 length is 15 residues. Per germline, CDR1 SGHAT and CDR2 FQNNGV. The CDR3: CASSWDSQTNYGYTF. DNA for the CDR3: TGTGCCAGCAGCTGGGACAGCCAGACTAACTATGGCTACACCTTC.

V is TRBV11-2 and J is TRBJ2-2, with 10 bases lining up with TRBD1. Losses at the gene ends were 5 bases for V and 1 base for J; bases not matched to a gene: 1. Germline-derived CDR1 and CDR2 are SGHAT and FQNNGV. The CDR3 consists of 15 residues. DNA for the CDR3: TGTGCCAGCAGCCGGACAGGGGGGAACACCGGGGAGCTGTTTTTT. Amino acid sequence: CASSRTGGNTGELFF.

The V gene is TRBV20-1, the J gene TRBJ1-1; D remains ambiguous. Trimming pared 6 bases from V and 9 bases from J, leaving 14 bases between. Per the germline V gene, CDR1 is DFQATT and CDR2 is SNEGSKA (reference sequence). CDR3 length equals 11 residues. The CDR3 sequence is CSARTREKAFF. The CDR3, as DNA: TGCAGTGCCCGGACTCGGGAGAAAGCTTTCTTT.

The gene calls are TRBV5-1 and TRBJ2-7; 7 bases match TRBD1. CDR3 size: 15 residues. Germline loops: CDR1 SGHRS, CDR2 YFSETQ. V lost 3 bases and J lost 3; bases outside the gene matches: 9. For the CDR3, the DNA is TGCGCCAGCAGCTCTTGGGCCAGGGACAGCTACGAGCAGTACTTC. Translating it yields CASSSWARDSYEQYF.

J is TRBJ2-1 and V is TRBV11-2; 7 positions match TRBD1. Germline loops: CDR1 SGHAT, CDR2 FQNNGV. J lost 15 bases, V lost 5 bases, and 10 bases had no gene match. This CDR3 contains 12 residues. The CDR3 loop reads CASSARTGQSFF. The CDR3 DNA reads TGTGCCAGCAGCGCCCGGACAGGACAATCGTTCTTC.

This clone occurred a few times. The chain employs TRBV18 and TRBJ2-4; 10 nucleotides line up with TRBD1. The V gene end was trimmed by 3 bases and the J gene end by 6 bases; junction bases not matched to a gene: 8. The V gene's germline CDR1 is KGHSH and CDR2 LQKENI. The CDR3 is 16 residues long. The CDR3 region is CASSPGQGMGGNIQYF. CDR3 nucleotide sequence: TGTGCCAGCTCACCGGGACAGGGGATGGGAGGAAACATTCAGTACTTC.

The chain combines TRBV7-9 with TRBJ2-7; a possible D gene is TRBD2 (6 bases). The CDR3 has 16 residues. V lost 5 bases, J lost 6 bases, and 23 bases lay in between. Looked up from germline, CDR1 is SEHNR and CDR2 is FQNEAQ (reference sequence). CDR3 sequence: CASSLKPGVGPVEQYF. The CDR3 DNA reads TGTGCCAGCAGCCTGAAACCGGGGGTAGGGCCAGTCGAGCAGTACTTC.

V is TRBV19 and J is TRBJ1-4, with D uncertain. The V gene lost 4 bases and the J gene lost 0 bases, with 9 bases spanning the gap. Per the germline V gene, CDR1 is LNHDA and CDR2 is SQIVND (reference sequence). The CDR3 has 15 residues. The CDR3 here is CASSTISTTNEKLFF. Here the CDR3 DNA reads TGTGCCAGTAGTACGATCAGTACAACTAATGAAAAACTGTTTTTT.

The chain employs TRBV30 and TRBJ1-6; 8 nucleotides agree with TRBD1. J lost 7 bases, V lost 4 bases, and 9 bases had no gene match. The CDR3 covers 15 residues. Looked up from germline, CDR1 is GTSNPN and CDR2 is SVGIG (reference sequence). CDR3 amino acids: CAWTTTGVGNSPLHF. The CDR3 DNA sequence: TGTGCCTGGACCACGACAGGGGTGGGCAATTCACCCCTCCACTTT. The full variable domain, with the rest looked up from reference TRBV30 and TRBJ1-6, is SQTIHQWPATLVQPVGSPLSLECTVEGTSNPNLYWYRQAAGRGLQLLFYSVGIGQISSEVPQNLSASRPQDRQFILSSKKLLLSDSGFYLCAWTTTGVGNSPLHFGNGTRLTVT.

The genes are TRBV7-2 and TRBJ2-1; 10 bases line up with TRBD2. Germline loops: CDR1 SGHTA, CDR2 FQGNSA. The junction had 12 bases not matched to a gene; V was cut back by 0 bases and J by 7 bases. This CDR3 comprises 18 residues. CDR3 DNA: TGTGCCAGCAGCTTAGCGCAGACGTTAGCGGGGGGTCAAAATGAGCAGTTCTTC. The encoded protein is CASSLAQTLAGGQNEQFF.

This chain connects TRBV5-4 to TRBJ2-7; 7 nucleotides line up with TRBD1. The CDR3 totals 15 residues. Per the germline V gene, CDR1 is SGHNT and CDR2 is YYREEE (reference sequence). J gave up 2 bases and V 2 bases, and 7 bases lay outside the gene matches. The DNA for the CDR3 is TGTGCCAGCAGCTTAACCGGGACAGAACCCTACGAGCAGTACTTC. Its protein is CASSLTGTEPYEQYF.

The CDR3 DNA follows: TGTGCCAGCAGCGTAAGCGACCCACACACCGGGGAGCTGTTTTTT. Translation: CASSVSDPHTGELFF. The genes are TRBV9 and TRBJ2-2; D gene uncertain. Germline V lookup: CDR1 SGDLS, CDR2 YYNGEE. The CDR3 spans 15 residues. V was clipped by 1 base and J by 3 bases, with 10 bases between them.

This chain joins TRBV6-1 and TRBJ2-5, with a weak D call TRBD1 (5 bases). Trimming shortened V by 1 base and J by 1 base, and 10 bases separated the two germline ends. Per germline, CDR1 MNHNS and CDR2 SASEGT. The CDR3 runs 15 residues. The CDR3 coding sequence is TGTGCCAGCAGTGAAGGGGGCAGGCCCCAAGAGACCCAGTACTTC. Its translation: CASSEGGRPQETQYF.

This chain uses TRBV4-2 with TRBJ2-3; 15 positions match TRBD2. The germline gives CDR1 LGHNA, CDR2 YNFKEQ. This CDR3 has 19 residues. The J segment lost 1 base and the V segment lost 1 base, leaving 6 bases of the junction unmatched. CDR3 DNA: TGTGCCAGCAGCCAAGTGGGACTAGCGGGAGGAAAAGGCACAGATACGCAGTATTTT. Amino acids: CASSQVGLAGGKGTDTQYF.

The chain is built from TRBV29-1 and TRBJ1-2; D is uncertain. Trimming left V 4 bases short and J 1 base short, with 7 bases between. CDR3 size: 12 residues. Germline V CDR1 and CDR2: SQVTM, ANQGSEA. CDR3 in amino acids: CSVGNGNYGYTF. CDR3 in DNA: TGCAGCGTTGGTAACGGTAACTATGGCTACACCTTC.

The J gene is TRBJ1-3, the V gene TRBV6-6; D perhaps matches TRBD1 (5 bases). Germline CDR1 is MNHNY and CDR2 is SVGAGI (reference sequence). V lost 6 bases and J lost 0, with 12 bases in between. This CDR3 is 15 amino acids long. The CDR3 DNA follows: TGTGCCAGCAGACCTCGACAGTTCTCTGGAAACACCATATATTTT. It translates to CASRPRQFSGNTIYF.

This chain uses TRBV5-1 with TRBJ2-7; tentatively, D is TRBD1 (7 bases). The CDR3 consists of 16 residues. In germline, CDR1 is SGHRS, CDR2 YFSETQ. The V end lost 0 bases, the J end lost 4 bases, and 17 bases lay between the germline ends. The CDR3 sequence is CASSLAGGTAPYEQYF. CDR3 coding DNA: TGCGCCAGCAGCTTGGCCGGAGGGACAGCCCCTTACGAGCAGTACTTC. Full variable domain (rest looked up from reference TRBV5-1 and TRBJ2-7): KAGVTQTPRYLIKTRGQQVTLSCSPISGHRSVSWYQQTPGQGLQFLFEYFSETQRNKGNFPGRFSGRQFSNSRSEMNVSTLELGDSALYLCASSLAGGTAPYEQYFGPGTRLTVT.

In its sample, this clone was seen a few times. The CDR3 here is CASSPSSGMDGYTF. CDR3 DNA: TGCGCCAGCAGCCCCTCATCGGGGATGGATGGCTACACCTTC. This chain joins TRBV5-1 and TRBJ1-2, with D uncertain. Germline V gene lookup returns CDR1 SGHRS and CDR2 YFSETQ. CDR3 length equals 14 residues. V lost 4 bases and J 6 bases, leaving 16 bases between the germline ends.

The chain recombines TRBV2 with TRBJ2-1, with D unclear. CDR1 and CDR2 (germline): SNHLY, FYNNEI. This CDR3 region has 13 residues. Trimming removed 7 bases from V and 2 bases from J, with 9 bases in between. CDR3 DNA: TGTGCCAGCACAGTTATTCCCTACAATGAGCAGTTCTTC. This sequence encodes CASTVIPYNEQFF.

The DNA of the CDR3 is TGCGCCAGCAGGACAGGGGGCGGAGGGGCTAACTATGGCTACACCTTC. Its protein is CASRTGGGGANYGYTF. This sequence joins TRBV5-1 and TRBJ1-2; 10 bases fit TRBD1. Per germline, CDR1 SGHRS and CDR2 YFSETQ. V lost 5 bases, J lost 0 bases, and 7 bases stayed unmatched. The CDR3 totals 16 residues. Full variable domain (rest looked up from reference TRBV5-1 and TRBJ1-2): KAGVTQTPRYLIKTRGQQVTLSCSPISGHRSVSWYQQTPGQGLQFLFEYFSETQRNKGNFPGRFSGRQFSNSRSEMNVSTLELGDSALYLCASRTGGGGANYGYTFGSGTRLTVV.

This chain connects TRBV5-1 to TRBJ1-3; possibly TRBD1 for D (6 bases). The CDR3 length is 15 residues. V dropped 3 bases and J dropped 0 bases, with 10 bases sitting between them. In germline, CDR1 is SGHRS, CDR2 YFSETQ. In DNA form, the CDR3 reads TGCGCCAGCAGCTACAGGGTTGTCTCTGGAAACACCATATATTTT. It translates to CASSYRVVSGNTIYF.

The chain has TRBV7-2 and TRBJ1-2; 7 bases are a match to TRBD1. Germline CDR1 and CDR2: SGHTA and FQGNSA. The CDR3 extends over 13 amino acids. V shed 2 bases, J shed 8 bases, and the junction held 5 bases outside the gene matches. CDR3 residues: CASSLKGARGYTF. The CDR3 coding sequence is TGTGCCAGCAGCTTAAAGGGGGCACGGGGCTACACCTTC.

The rearrangement uses TRBV18 and TRBJ2-5; D ambiguous. The length of the CDR3 is 14 residues. The germline V gene encodes CDR1 KGHSH and CDR2 LQKENI. Trimming cost V 1 base and J 5 bases, with 11 bases left between them. CDR3 protein: CASSPRGSGETQYF. The CDR3 DNA is TGTGCCAGCTCACCACGAGGCAGTGGGGAGACCCAGTACTTC.